These 29 T cell receptor beta chains were sequenced from one sample in a study of monozygotic twins with inflammatory bowel disease. TCRdb reprocessed the 5' RACE reads; each CDR3 protein has one entry and no DNA is given. The sample holds about 440,000 distinct CDR3 sequences. Material: blood. These receptor sequences come from a human donor with ulcerative colitis or Crohn's disease, or a healthy co-twin of an affected twin (not recorded which).

V gene TRBV27 combines with J gene TRBJ2-5; the D gene TCRdb calls, TRBD1, cannot be checked with no DNA. CDR1 is MNHEY, CDR2 SMNVEV, per germline (reference sequence). This CDR3 region has 15 residues. CDR3 loop: CASSPWQGGWETQYF.

The chain joins TRBV27 to TRBJ1-5; the D call of TRBD1 rests on TCRdb alone, since no DNA is present to check it. Germline V gene sequence: CDR1 MNHEY, CDR2 SMNVEV (reference sequence). The CDR3 contains 15 residues. The CDR3 loop reads CASSLVNGGNQPQHF.

The V call is TRBV20-1, the J call TRBJ2-5; TCRdb's D call, TRBD1, is unchecked because there is no DNA. Germline values: CDR1 DFQATT, CDR2 SNEGSKA (reference sequence). The CDR3 is 13 amino acids. The CDR3 loop reads CSAARQGIETQYF.

The chain employs TRBV4-1 and TRBJ2-7; the TRBD2 assignment by TCRdb is unverifiable without DNA. The CDR3 length is 15 residues. The germline gives CDR1 MGHRA, CDR2 YSYEKL. The CDR3 loop reads CASSQEGLDSYEQYF.

The chain combines TRBV2 with TRBJ1-4. The CDR3 totals 14 residues. Germline CDR1 reads SNHLY; CDR2 reads FYNNEI. The chain's CDR3 is CASRREHLGEKLFF.

The chain recombines TRBV20-1 with TRBJ1-1; without DNA, the TCRdb call of TRBD1 cannot be checked. The germline gives CDR1 DFQATT, CDR2 SNEGSKA (reference sequence). The CDR3 consists of 14 residues. The CDR3 loop reads CSARVAGGEMEAFF.

The chain couples TRBV5-5 to TRBJ1-4. Germline CDR1 and CDR2: SGHKS and YYEKEE (reference sequence). This CDR3 spans 14 amino acids. The CDR3: CASSRVAADEKLFF.

The chain employs TRBV3-1 and TRBJ1-2; lacking DNA, the TRBD1 call made by TCRdb goes unchecked. This CDR3 has 14 residues. Germline CDR1 and CDR2: LGHDT and YNNKEL (reference sequence). The CDR3 reads CASSQAGRNYGYTF.

The chain employs TRBV6-1 and TRBJ1-6; there is no DNA to check the TCRdb D call of TRBD1. This CDR3 is built from 16 residues. Per the germline V gene, CDR1 is MNHNS and CDR2 is SASEGT. CDR3 protein: CASSERAGTVNSPLHF.

This chain uses TRBV5-1 with TRBJ2-1; no DNA is available, so the TRBD1 call from TCRdb remains unchecked. Germline V gene data show CDR1 as SGHRS and CDR2 as YFSETQ. The CDR3 extends over 16 amino acids. The CDR3 spells CASSLASGAGHNEQFF.

This rearrangement joins TRBV25-1 to TRBJ2-2; TCRdb reports TRBD1, a call that lacks DNA to check it against. The germline gives CDR1 MGHDK, CDR2 SYGVNS. The CDR3 covers 15 residues. The CDR3 spells CASREGDTNTGELFF. Looking up the rest from reference TRBV25-1 and TRBJ2-2 gives the full variable domain: EADIYQTPRYLVIGTGKKITLECSQTMGHDKMYWYQQDPGMELHLIHYSYGVNSTEKGDLSSESTVSRIRTEHFPLTLESARPSHTSQYLCASREGDTNTGELFFGEGSRLTVL.

This rearrangement joins TRBV20-1 to TRBJ2-7; TCRdb designates TRBD1, a call that cannot be tested without DNA. The germline gives CDR1 DFQATT, CDR2 SNEGSKA (reference sequence). This CDR3 has 15 residues. CDR3 region: CSAGPGTGGWDEQCF.

This chain connects TRBV5-1 to TRBJ1-4; TCRdb proposes TRBD1, but this gene call is untestable without DNA. In germline, CDR1 is SGHRS, CDR2 YFSETQ. CDR3 length equals 13 residues. CDR3 region: CASRTGEDEKLFF.

The CDR3 loop reads CSVGVQGARTEAFF. The chain uses TRBV29-1 and TRBJ1-1; the D call from TCRdb, TRBD1, cannot be confirmed without DNA. The CDR3 has 14 amino acids. Germline V gene data show CDR1 as SQVTM and CDR2 as ANQGSEA.

V and J are TRBV5-1 and TRBJ2-7; TCRdb's D call, TRBD2, is unchecked because there is no DNA. Germline CDR1 SGHRS, CDR2 YFSETQ. This CDR3 has 12 residues. The CDR3 sequence is CASRQRGYEQYF.

CDR3 region: CASSRLLAGNTGELFF. V and J are TRBV7-2 and TRBJ2-2; lacking DNA, the TRBD2 call made by TCRdb goes unchecked. This CDR3 is built from 16 residues. Germline CDR1 reads SGHTA; CDR2 reads FQGNSA.

The chain carries TRBV19 and TRBJ2-7. Germline CDR1 LNHDA, CDR2 SQIVND (reference sequence). This CDR3 region has 16 residues. The CDR3 loop reads CASRGEVGSPLREQYF.

The chain links TRBV12-3 or TRBV12-4 to TRBJ2-3; as DNA is missing, the TRBD2 call by TCRdb cannot be tested. This CDR3 is 14 amino acids long. CDR3: CASSPRDSNLPNYF.

V is TRBV7-2 and J is TRBJ1-4. Per germline, CDR1 SGHTA and CDR2 FQGNSA. This CDR3 is built from 13 residues. The CDR3 sequence is CASSLDQWFGLFF.

The chain recombines TRBV7-2 with TRBJ2-1; as DNA is missing, the TRBD2 call by TCRdb cannot be tested. The CDR3 is 14 residues long. Germline CDR1 is SGHTA and CDR2 is FQGNSA. CDR3 region: CASSWGLPNREQFF.

The genes are TRBV4-1 and TRBJ1-6. The length of the CDR3 is 16 residues. Germline CDR1 MGHRA, CDR2 YSYEKL. This chain's CDR3 is CASSQVYTSYNSPLHF.

The V call is TRBV5-5, the J call TRBJ2-1. This CDR3 spans 12 amino acids. Per germline, CDR1 SGHKS and CDR2 YYEKEE (reference sequence). CDR3 residues: CASSYLWNEQFF.

The rearrangement links TRBV18 to TRBJ1-1. The CDR3 spans 12 residues. Looked up from germline, CDR1 is KGHSH and CDR2 is LQKENI. CDR3 region: CASSRMNTEAFF. Filled out from reference TRBV18 and TRBJ1-1, the complete variable domain reads NAGVMQNPRHLVRRRGQEARLRCSPMKGHSHVYWYRQLPEEGLKFMVYLQKENIIDESGMPKERFSAEFPKEGPSILRIQQVVRGDSAAYFCASSRMNTEAFFGQGTRLTVV.

CDR3 sequence reads: CASSGVVGTNQPQHF. The chain uses TRBV5-5 and TRBJ1-5; TCRdb names TRBD1, which stays unverified in the absence of DNA. The CDR3 runs to 15 residues. Germline V CDR1 and CDR2: SGHKS, YYEKEE (reference sequence).

The gene calls are TRBV27 and TRBJ1-5; TCRdb gives TRBD1 as the D gene, but with no DNA this cannot be confirmed. The germline gives CDR1 MNHEY, CDR2 SMNVEV (reference sequence). CDR3 length: 14 amino acids. CDR3 protein: CASRPLGQTQPQHF.

The rearrangement uses TRBV11-1 and TRBJ1-3. The V gene's germline CDR1 is SGHAT and CDR2 FQDESV (reference sequence). The CDR3 consists of 18 residues. CDR3 sequence: CASRTGVVTPSSGNTIYF.

The V call is TRBV20-1, the J call TRBJ1-5. This CDR3 comprises 12 residues. Germline V CDR1 and CDR2: DFQATT, SNEGSKA (reference sequence). CDR3 in amino acids: CSARDKVQPQHF.

This sequence joins TRBV20-1 and TRBJ2-1; TCRdb selects TRBD1, and the lack of DNA leaves this call unchecked. Germline V lookup: CDR1 DFQATT, CDR2 SNEGSKA (reference sequence). CDR3 size: 14 residues. CDR3 in amino acids: CSSNDRDVYNEQFF.

CDR3 sequence: CPTSDSRGGDFYEQFF. The chain is built from TRBV24-1 and TRBJ2-1; TCRdb's assignment of TRBD1 cannot be checked, as there is no DNA. The CDR3 covers 16 residues. The germline CDR1 and CDR2 sequences are KGHDR and SFDVKD.